The 6 T cell receptor beta chains in this list originate from one sample, sequenced in a study of patients and donors after allogeneic stem cell transplantation. MiXCR was run by TCRdb on the RT-PCR reads, yielding one entry per CDR3 protein. The table shows roughly 960,000 distinct CDR3 sequences, with approximately 19% occurring only once. The specimen was blood, either unsorted or a sorted T cell fraction (not recorded which). These receptors were collected from a human donor who was either an allogeneic HSCT recipient or a stem cell or donor lymphocyte infusion donor (not recorded which). It is not recorded whose cells these are; they may come from a transplant donor.

This clonotype was counted between two and nine times. V gene TRBV9 combines with J gene TRBJ2-7; D is unclear. CDR1 SGDLS and CDR2 YYNGEE come from the germline V gene. This CDR3 spans 14 amino acids. V dropped 2 bases and J dropped 2 bases, with 11 bases sitting between them. CDR3 nucleotides: TGTGCCAGCAGCGTTTATTCCGAGACCTACGAGCAGTACTTC. Amino acids: CASSVYSETYEQYF.

The chain joins TRBV6-1 to TRBJ2-1, with 7 bases fitting TRBD2. The CDR3 totals 15 residues. Unmatched junction bases numbered 16, after V lost 7 bases and J lost 10 bases. Germline lookup yields CDR1 MNHNS and CDR2 SASEGT. The CDR3, as DNA: TGTGCCAGCACCCCCCAGGGCGGGAGAATCTGGGAGCAGTTCTTC. This encodes CASTPQGGRIWEQFF.

The V call is TRBV6-5, the J call TRBJ1-6; D uncertain. Germline CDR1 and CDR2: MNHEY and SVGAGI. Trimming stripped 4 bases from V and 14 bases from J, with 15 bases between. The CDR3 has 13 amino acids. CDR3 sequence reads: CASSLSSWVSLHF. In DNA form, the CDR3 reads TGTGCCAGCAGTTTATCCTCGTGGGTGTCCCTCCACTTT.

V gene TRBV24-1 combines with J gene TRBJ2-2; D possibly uses TRBD1 or TRBD2 (5 bases each). This CDR3 is 16 amino acids long. Germline V gene lookup returns CDR1 KGHDR and CDR2 SFDVKD. V shed 3 bases and J shed 2 bases, with 12 bases lying between them. The CDR3 spells CATSDPREYNTGELFF. DNA of the CDR3: TGTGCCACCAGTGATCCCAGGGAGTATAACACCGGGGAGCTGTTTTTT.

This chain connects TRBV12-5 to TRBJ1-1; 7 bases align to TRBD1. CDR3 size: 14 residues. CDR1 is LGHNT and CDR2 is FRNRAP in the germline V gene. V gave up 6 bases and J gave up 4 bases; unmatched junction bases: 8. The CDR3 here is CASGQTQGGTEAFF. For the CDR3, the DNA is TGTGCTAGTGGACAAACCCAGGGGGGCACTGAAGCTTTCTTT.

This clonotype has more than one count but fewer than ten. The chain uses TRBV5-5 and TRBJ1-5; tentatively, D is TRBD1 (5 bases). V gave up 3 bases and J gave up 9 bases, with 19 bases separating them. The CDR3 is 15 residues long. Germline V CDR1 and CDR2: SGHKS, YYEKEE (reference sequence). CDR3 nucleotide sequence: TGTGCCAGCAGCTCGGAGGACAAAACAGGTCTGCCCCAGCATTTT. Translated, it gives CASSSEDKTGLPQHF.